These 17 T cell receptor beta chains were sequenced from one sample in a study of blood T cell repertoires in COVID-19 (dated by TCRdb to 2020 to 2022). The library came from the immunoSEQ multiplex PCR assay. TCRdb carries this immuneACCESS record with in-frame sequences only. Its versions omit some clonotypes, under half of them owing to an unresolved V gene in the studies checked, with the rest unexplained. This sample lists 200,000 to 300,000 clones; about nine tenths were detected once. 3.7% of the sample is in the top ten clones. Sequenced sample: peripheral blood. These receptors came from a woman in her 40s with acute or convalescent COVID-19.

The chain employs TRBV7-5 and TRBJ1-5; the table's D call, TRBD1, was not checked against the DNA. TRBV7-5 is an annotated pseudogene. The CDR3 is 20 residues long. Written as DNA, the CDR3 is TGTGCCAGAAGCAAAACGTCTCGGGACAGGGGGTCAAAAGACGTTCGGCCCCAGCATTTT. Encoded protein: CARSKTSRDRGSKDVRPQHF.

The V call is TRBV7-2, the J call TRBJ1-1; D call uncertain. V lost 4 bases, J lost 2 bases, and 11 bases lay in between. Per the germline V gene, CDR1 is SGHTA and CDR2 is FQGNSA. The CDR3 is made up of 14 amino acids. The CDR3 sequence is CASSWRPGNTEAFF. Written as DNA, the CDR3 is TGTGCCAGCAGCTGGAGGCCAGGTAACACTGAAGCTTTCTTT. The full variable domain, its missing parts supplied by reference TRBV7-2 and TRBJ1-1, is GAGVSQSPSNKVTEKGKDVELRCDPISGHTALYWYRQSLGQGLEFLIYFQGNSAPDKSGLPSDRFSAERTGGSVSTLTIQRTQQEDSAVYLCASSWRPGNTEAFFGQGTRLTVV.

V is TRBV18 and J is TRBJ1-5; TRBD1 aligns across 8 bases. This CDR3 comprises 16 residues. Per the germline V gene, CDR1 is KGHSH and CDR2 is LQKENI. The V and J ends lost 5 bases and 6 bases, in that order; junction bases with no gene match: 12. CDR3 coding DNA: TGTGCCAGCTCATCAGAGAGGACAGGGTCTGGTCAGCCCCAGCATTTT. Its translation: CASSSERTGSGQPQHF.

This chain links TRBV19 with TRBJ2-1; D is undetermined. This CDR3 spans 14 amino acids. The germline gives CDR1 LNHDA, CDR2 SQIVND (reference sequence). Trimming stripped 7 bases from V and 0 bases from J, with 10 bases between. The CDR3 sequence: CASTQASSYNEQFF. For the CDR3, the DNA is TGTGCCAGTACCCAGGCGAGCTCCTACAATGAGCAGTTCTTC.

J is TRBJ1-6 and V is TRBV19, with 7 bases aligning to TRBD1. The CDR3 spans 15 residues. The junction had 4 bases not matched to a gene; V was cut back by 1 base and J by 7 bases. The germline V gene encodes CDR1 LNHDA and CDR2 SQIVND (reference sequence). The CDR3 reads CASSIGGTENSPLHF. CDR3 nucleotides: TGTGCCAGTAGTATAGGGGGGACAGAGAATTCACCCCTCCACTTT.

The genes are TRBV18 and TRBJ1-1; 8 positions agree with TRBD1. With V trimmed by 5 bases and J by 5 bases, 7 bases remained unmatched. The CDR3 runs to 14 residues. CDR1 is KGHSH and CDR2 is LQKENI in the germline V gene. CDR3 nucleotide sequence: TGTGCCAGCTCAAAACAGGGGGGCGTGACTGAAGCTTTCTTT. This sequence encodes CASSKQGGVTEAFF.

The chain combines TRBV5-6 with TRBJ1-2; no clear D gene. The CDR3 consists of 12 residues. With 1 base removed from V and 4 bases from J, the gap between germline ends came to 5 bases. Germline assignment: CDR1 SGHDT and CDR2 YYEEEE. The CDR3 reads CASSLLSYGYTF. The CDR3 region has the DNA TGTGCCAGCAGCTTGCTTAGCTATGGCTACACCTTC. The full variable domain, its missing parts supplied by reference TRBV5-6 and TRBJ1-2, is DAGVTQSPTHLIKTRGQQVTLRCSPKSGHDTVSWYQQALGQGPQFIFQYYEEEERQRGNFPDRFSGHQFPNYSSELNVNALLLGDSALYLCASSLLSYGYTFGSGTRLTVV.

This clone has only a few counts. V gene TRBV11-3 combines with J gene TRBJ2-1; D possibly corresponds to TRBD1 (7 bases). V was cut by 4 bases and J by 2 bases, with 12 bases left in between. This CDR3 is built from 15 residues. Per the germline V gene, CDR1 is SGHNT and CDR2 is YENEEA. The DNA for the CDR3 is TGTGCCAGCAGCTCCTCAGGGGGGACCTACAATGAGCAGTTCTTC. The encoded protein is CASSSSGGTYNEQFF.

The chain uses TRBV30 and TRBJ1-5; 10 positions agree with TRBD1. The CDR3 covers 16 residues. V shed 2 bases and J 3 bases; nucleotides not matched to a gene: 7. Germline CDR1 and CDR2: GTSNPN and SVGIG (reference sequence). CDR3 in amino acids: CAWSTRTGGNNQPQHF. DNA of the CDR3: TGTGCCTGGAGTACCCGGACAGGGGGGAACAATCAGCCCCAGCATTTT.

This chain joins TRBV7-6 and TRBJ1-3; perhaps TRBD1 as D (6 bases). Trimming took off 8 bases at V and 4 bases at J, with 18 bases between the two ends. CDR3 length: 15 amino acids. Germline CDR1 reads SGHVS; CDR2 reads FNYEAQ. For the CDR3, the DNA is TGTGCCAGCCTTCCCGGGCCAGGGGCAGGAAACACCATATATTTT. Protein: CASLPGPGAGNTIYF.

The V call is TRBV5-6, the J call TRBJ1-2; D might be TRBD1 (6 bases). The CDR3 has 14 amino acids. The germline V gene has CDR1 SGHDT and CDR2 YYEEEE. Trimming removed 4 bases from V and 5 bases from J, with 15 bases in between. CDR3 DNA sequence: TGTGCCAGCAGCCTCCAAGGGGGGGGATATGGCTACACCTTC. As protein: CASSLQGGGYGYTF.

The chain joins TRBV18 to TRBJ1-3; 7 bases are a match to TRBD1. The CDR3 length is 16 residues. Germline V gene sequence: CDR1 KGHSH, CDR2 LQKENI. With V trimmed by 2 bases and J by 1 base, 5 bases remained unmatched. CDR3 region: CASSPGAGGSGNTIYF. CDR3 DNA: TGTGCCAGCTCACCAGGCGCAGGGGGATCTGGAAACACCATATATTTT.

This clone was counted between two and nine times. The V and J genes are TRBV19 and TRBJ2-7; 13 bases line up with TRBD2. This CDR3 spans 15 amino acids. Germline trimming cut 1 base from V and 7 bases from J; bases unmatched to any gene: 4. Germline lookup yields CDR1 LNHDA and CDR2 SQIVND (reference sequence). This chain's CDR3 is CASSIGGLAGEEQYV. Here the CDR3 DNA reads TGTGCCAGTAGTATAGGAGGACTAGCGGGAGAAGAGCAGTACGTC.

This rearrangement joins TRBV7-9 to TRBJ1-6, with 9 bases lining up with TRBD1. The length of the CDR3 is 16 residues. Germline-derived CDR1 and CDR2 are SEHNR and FQNEAQ (reference sequence). V shed 10 bases, J shed 7 bases, and the junction held 14 bases outside the gene matches. The CDR3 DNA reads as TGTGCCATCAACTACCCAGTAGGGACAGGGAATTCACCCCTCCACTTT. Encoded protein: CAINYPVGTGNSPLHF. The full variable domain, with the rest looked up from reference TRBV7-9 and TRBJ1-6, is DTGVSQNPRHKITKRGQNVTFRCDPISEHNRLYWYRQTLGQGPEFLTYFQNEAQLEKSRLLSDRFSAERPKGSFSTLEIQRTEQGDSAMYLCAINYPVGTGNSPLHFGNGTRLTVT.

The genes are TRBV28 and TRBJ1-1, with a tentative D call TRBD1 (5 bases). Trimming took 5 bases from V and 6 from J, leaving 13 bases between them. CDR3 length equals 13 residues. CDR1 is MDHEN and CDR2 is SYDVKM in the germline V gene. The CDR3 sequence is CASSLTVKPEAFF. For the CDR3, the DNA is TGTGCCAGCAGTCTGACAGTCAAGCCTGAAGCTTTCTTT. The full variable domain, rest sourced from reference TRBV28 and TRBJ1-1, is DVKVTQSSRYLVKRTGEKVFLECVQDMDHENMFWYRQDPGLGLRLIYFSYDVKMKEKGDIPEGYSVSREKKERFSLILESASTNQTSMYLCASSLTVKPEAFFGQGTRLTVV.

This sequence joins TRBV5-8 and TRBJ2-6, with a possible D match to TRBD2 (6 bases). The CDR3 is 14 amino acids. V gave up 4 bases and J gave up 8 bases, with 13 bases separating them. Germline loops: CDR1 SGHTS, CDR2 YDEGEE. The CDR3 DNA sequence: TGTGCCAGCAGCCCCGGAGGGGCGACCAACGTCCTGACTTTC. Translating it yields CASSPGGATNVLTF.

The V call is TRBV12-3 or TRBV12-4, the J call TRBJ1-1; tentative D call: TRBD1 (6 bases). The CDR3 extends over 13 amino acids. V was cut by 6 bases and J by 1 base, with 9 bases left in between. This CDR3 reads CASRDSSNTEAFF. For the CDR3, the DNA is TGTGCCAGCAGGGACAGTTCGAACACTGAAGCTTTCTTT.